This T cell receptor (beta chain) was recorded in a study of TIL therapy for anti-PD-1-resistant metastatic lung cancer. Time point reported: pre-treatment sample, taken before nivolumab and TIL therapy. Pleural nodules or supraclavicular lymph nodes made up most of the excised metastases sampled. The immunoSEQ assay was v3. The table came from immunoSEQ multiplex PCR; TCRdb's copy has only in-frame clones and leaves some out. The data hold roughly 92,000 clones, with about 71% observed a single time. The sequences come from tumor tissue, collected at baseline. The source is a person between 25 and 79 years old with non-small cell lung cancer.

The CDR3 here is CASSSTRGNTEAFF. CDR3 bases: TGCGCCAGCAGCTCGACAAGGGGGAACACTGAAGCTTTCTTT. The V call is TRBV5-1, the J call TRBJ1-1; D is possibly TRBD1 (5 bases). V dropped 3 bases and J dropped 1 base, with 10 bases sitting between them. In germline, CDR1 is SGHRS, CDR2 YFSETQ. This CDR3 region has 14 residues.